The rows below give T cell receptor beta chains drawn from one sample of a study of STAT5B mutations in CD4+ large granular lymphocyte leukemia. The repertoire was sequenced with immunoSEQ multiplex PCR; TCRdb's copy has only in-frame clones and lacks some. Altogether 40,000 or so clones are present, under 85% being singletons, with the ten largest covering around 0.57%. The specimen was CD4+ T cells from blood buffy coats. Receptors originate from a human donor in good health. CDR3s include the opening cysteine and the closing phenylalanine or tryptophan. The D gene is left open where the match is weak. Only some rows state a clone size, as once, few, many or a class for expanded clones.

v_call: TRBV7-6; d_call: NA; j_call: TRBJ1-6; clone_size: few; cdr3_length: 19; cdr3_aa: CASSLRTYDRSPGGSPLHF; cdr3_nt: TGTGCCAGCAGCTTGCGGACTTATGACAGGTCCCCGGGTGGCTCACCCCTCCACTTT
v_call: TRBV19; d_call: NA; j_call: TRBJ2-1; clone_size: NA; cdr3_length: 14; cdr3_aa: CASSMIRQIDEQFF; cdr3_nt: TGTGCCAGTAGTATGATTCGGCAAATTGATGAGCAGTTCTTC
v_call: TRBV5-4; d_call: TRBD1; j_call: TRBJ2-7; clone_size: NA; cdr3_length: 15; cdr3_aa: CASSLGGTGRYEQYF; cdr3_nt: TGTGCCAGCAGCTTGGGGGGGACAGGGAGGTACGAGCAGTACTTC
v_call: TRBV18; d_call: TRBD1; j_call: TRBJ1-1; clone_size: NA; cdr3_length: 15; cdr3_aa: CASSTQGAMDTEAFF; cdr3_nt: TGTGCCAGCTCAACTCAGGGGGCTATGGACACTGAAGCTTTCTTT
v_call: TRBV6-5; d_call: TRBD1; j_call: TRBJ2-5; clone_size: NA; cdr3_length: 13; cdr3_aa: CASSDYRGETQYF; cdr3_nt: TGTGCCAGCAGTGACTACAGGGGGGAGACCCAGTACTTC
v_call: TRBV28; d_call: TRBD2; j_call: TRBJ2-7; clone_size: NA; cdr3_length: 17; cdr3_aa: CASSLPLTGLQTYEQYF; cdr3_nt: TGTGCCAGCAGTTTACCACTCACGGGACTACAAACCTACGAGCAGTACTTC
v_call: TRBV7-9; d_call: NA; j_call: TRBJ1-4; clone_size: few; cdr3_length: 13; cdr3_aa: CASSLAGNEKLFF; cdr3_nt: TGTGCCAGCAGCTTAGCAGGGAATGAAAAACTGTTTTTT
v_call: TRBV5-1; d_call: NA; j_call: TRBJ2-2; clone_size: NA; cdr3_length: 16; cdr3_aa: CASRSLSGGATGELFF; cdr3_nt: TGCGCCAGCAGATCCCTTAGCGGAGGGGCCACCGGGGAGCTGTTTTTT
v_call: TRBV5-1; d_call: TRBD2; j_call: TRBJ2-1; clone_size: NA; cdr3_length: 16; cdr3_aa: CASSTLTSGRGDEQFF; cdr3_nt: TGCGCCAGCAGCACCCTGACTAGCGGGAGAGGGGATGAGCAGTTCTTC
v_call: TRBV18; d_call: TRBD1; j_call: TRBJ2-5; clone_size: NA; cdr3_length: 14; cdr3_aa: CASSPGQGLETQYF; cdr3_nt: TGTGCCAGCTCACCCGGACAGGGCTTGGAGACCCAGTACTTC
v_call: TRBV4-1; d_call: TRBD1; j_call: TRBJ2-7; clone_size: NA; cdr3_length: 15; cdr3_aa: CASSQPGTGTYEQYF; cdr3_nt: TGCGCCAGCAGCCAACCCGGGACAGGAACCTACGAGCAGTACTTC
v_call: TRBV7-2; d_call: TRBD1; j_call: TRBJ2-3; clone_size: NA; cdr3_length: 19; cdr3_aa: CASSSRQGSHTFSTDTQYF; cdr3_nt: TGTGCCAGCAGCTCCCGACAGGGGTCACATACCTTTAGCACAGATACGCAGTATTTT
v_call: TRBV6-5; d_call: TRBD2; j_call: TRBJ2-7; clone_size: NA; cdr3_length: 16; cdr3_aa: CASSYSGLAGTYEQYF; cdr3_nt: TGTGCCAGCAGTTACTCTGGGCTAGCGGGTACCTACGAGCAGTACTTC
v_call: TRBV6-5; d_call: NA; j_call: TRBJ2-7; clone_size: NA; cdr3_length: 15; cdr3_aa: CASSYGRGRSYEQYF; cdr3_nt: TGTGCCAGCAGTTACGGGCGGGGGCGCTCCTACGAGCAGTACTTC
v_call: TRBV14; d_call: TRBD1; j_call: TRBJ1-2; clone_size: NA; cdr3_length: 13; cdr3_aa: CASRRTGLYGYTF; cdr3_nt: TGTGCCAGCAGGAGGACAGGCCTCTATGGCTACACCTTC
v_call: TRBV7-3; d_call: TRBD2; j_call: TRBJ2-1; clone_size: few; cdr3_length: 16; cdr3_aa: CASSLASGALYNEQFF; cdr3_nt: TGTGCCAGCAGCTTAGCCAGCGGGGCCCTCTACAATGAGCAGTTCTTC
v_call: TRBV2; d_call: TRBD1; j_call: TRBJ2-1; clone_size: NA; cdr3_length: 15; cdr3_aa: CASSTDSGQHNEQFF; cdr3_nt: TGTGCCAGCAGTACGGACTCGGGACAGCACAATGAGCAGTTCTTC
v_call: TRBV2; d_call: NA; j_call: TRBJ2-3; clone_size: NA; cdr3_length: 12; cdr3_aa: CAISGNTDTQYF; cdr3_nt: TGTGCCATCTCGGGAAACACAGATACGCAGTATTTT